These 6 T cell receptor beta chains came from one sample sequenced in a study of shared clonotypes between healthy human individuals. Measured with immunoSEQ multiplex PCR; TCRdb has only the in-frame clones, and not every one. The sample lists fewer than 3 million clones, about 90% occurring once. The sequenced sample was naive CD4+ T cells from PBMCs. Subset denoted: CD45RA+ positively selected. These receptors all stem from a man aged 18 to 29 in good health. Some clones in this sample may be carry-over from other donors' samples.

The chain uses TRBV6-1 and TRBJ1-2; maybe TRBD1 (5 bases). V shed 0 bases and J shed 6 bases, with 8 bases lying between them. The CDR3 sequence is 13 residues long. CDR1 MNHNS and CDR2 SASEGT come from the germline V gene. The CDR3 DNA sequence: TGTGCCAGCAGTGAAGCGCGGGGGGATGGCTACACCTTC. It is translated as CASSEARGDGYTF.

A remark on this clone: In the same sample, other DNA sequences code for this CDR3. The rearrangement uses TRBV2 and TRBJ2-5, with TRBD2 matching over 11 bases. CDR3 size: 15 residues. Germline V gene lookup returns CDR1 SNHLY and CDR2 FYNNEI. V gave up 5 bases and J gave up 2 bases; unmatched junction bases: 4. Here the CDR3 DNA reads TGTGCCAGCAGTCCCAGACTAGCGGGGCAAGAGACCCAGTACTTC. Its protein is CASSPRLAGQETQYF.

The CDR3 loop is CASSSDTYNEQFF. In DNA, the CDR3 is TGCGCCAGCAGCTCCGACACCTACAATGAGCAGTTCTTC. This chain connects TRBV5-1 to TRBJ2-1; the D is unclear. V was shortened by 3 bases and J by 2 bases, with 6 bases between the two germline ends. CDR1 SGHRS and CDR2 YFSETQ come from the germline V gene. CDR3 length: 13 residues.

The chain couples TRBV6-5 to TRBJ2-2; D perhaps matches TRBD1 (6 bases). This CDR3 has 14 amino acids. Trimming cost V 5 bases and J 2 bases, with 9 bases left between them. Germline V gene sequence: CDR1 MNHEY, CDR2 SVGAGI. As DNA, the CDR3 is TGTGCCAGCAGTAGACAGGAAAACACCGGGGAGCTGTTTTTT. This codes for CASSRQENTGELFF.

This clone was counted a few times. The chain combines TRBV2 with TRBJ1-5; tentative D call: TRBD1 (6 bases). V gave up 5 bases and J gave up 7 bases, with 15 bases separating them. The CDR3 extends over 14 amino acids. The germline CDR1 and CDR2 sequences are SNHLY and FYNNEI. Here the CDR3 reads CASSNQGRGQPQHF. For the CDR3, the DNA is TGTGCCAGCAGTAATCAGGGGAGAGGGCAGCCCCAGCATTTT.

This rearrangement joins TRBV7-6 to TRBJ2-5, with D uncertain. The CDR3 length is 14 residues. CDR1 is SGHVS and CDR2 is FNYEAQ in the germline V gene. Trimming removed 4 bases from V and 2 bases from J, with 11 bases in between. The CDR3 DNA reads as TGTGCCAGCAGCTCCTCTACGACTCAAGAGACCCAGTACTTC. Translating gives CASSSSTTQETQYF.